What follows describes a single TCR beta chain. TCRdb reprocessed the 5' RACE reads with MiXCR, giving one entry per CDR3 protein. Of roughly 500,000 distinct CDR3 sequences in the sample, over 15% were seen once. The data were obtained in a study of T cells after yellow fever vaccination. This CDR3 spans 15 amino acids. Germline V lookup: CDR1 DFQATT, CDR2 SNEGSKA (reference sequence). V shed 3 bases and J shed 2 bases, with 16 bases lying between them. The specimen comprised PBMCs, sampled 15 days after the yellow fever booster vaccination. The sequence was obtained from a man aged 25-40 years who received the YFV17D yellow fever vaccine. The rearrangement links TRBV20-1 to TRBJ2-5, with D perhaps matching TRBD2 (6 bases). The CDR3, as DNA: TGCAGTGCTAGGACCCTGCTAGGGAGGCAAGAGACCCAGTACTTC. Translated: CSARTLLGRQETQYF.